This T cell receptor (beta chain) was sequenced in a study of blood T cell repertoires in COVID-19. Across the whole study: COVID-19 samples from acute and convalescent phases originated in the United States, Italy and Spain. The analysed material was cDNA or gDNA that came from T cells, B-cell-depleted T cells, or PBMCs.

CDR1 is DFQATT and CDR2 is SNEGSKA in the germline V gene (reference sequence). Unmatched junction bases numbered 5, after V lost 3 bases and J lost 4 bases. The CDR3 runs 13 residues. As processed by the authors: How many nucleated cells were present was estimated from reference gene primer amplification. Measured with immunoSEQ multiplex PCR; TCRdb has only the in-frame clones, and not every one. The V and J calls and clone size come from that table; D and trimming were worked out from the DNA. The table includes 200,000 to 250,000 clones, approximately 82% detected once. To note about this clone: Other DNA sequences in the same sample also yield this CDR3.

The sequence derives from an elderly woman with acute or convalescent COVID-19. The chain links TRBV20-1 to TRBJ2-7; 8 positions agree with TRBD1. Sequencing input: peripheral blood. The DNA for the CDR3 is TGCAGTGCTAGTAGACAGGGGCTATACGAGCAGTACTTC. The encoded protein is CSASRQGLYEQYF.